Sequencing of this TCR beta chain was carried out in a study of blood T cells in healthy people across ages. Primers used in a second PCR of roughly 7 to 12 cycles were a sample-barcoded 5' primer and a J-beta primer mix. Through a template-switch adaptor with 12 random nucleotides, each cDNA molecule received a tag. Each CDR3 protein gets one entry after TCRdb re-called the 5' RACE reads with MiXCR. The table lists hundreds of thousands of distinct CDR3 sequences, approximately 48% of them singletons. The V and J ends lost 0 bases and 4 bases respectively, with 13 bases between them. The germline V gene encodes CDR1 SGHTA and CDR2 FQGNSA. The CDR3 runs 16 residues. Every donor contributed about 10 milliliters of peripheral blood by blood draw. Overall study results and limits: Donor CMV status, an unknown factor, possibly confounded changes in expanded clonotypes. More naive CD4+ cells and higher diversity marked long-lived donors relative to aged donors.

About this clonotype itself: Its matching antigen is unknown.

The rearrangement uses TRBV7-2 and TRBJ2-1; perhaps TRBD2 as D (7 bases). The source is a man in his sixties in good health. The material sequenced was blood. CDR3 loop: CASSLAGGARYNEQFF. CDR3 sequence (DNA): TGTGCCAGCAGCTTAGCGGGGGGGGCTAGGTACAATGAGCAGTTCTTC. Looking up the rest from reference TRBV7-2 and TRBJ2-1 gives the full variable domain: GAGVSQSPSNKVTEKGKDVELRCDPISGHTALYWYRQSLGQGLEFLIYFQGNSAPDKSGLPSDRFSAERTGGSVSTLTIQRTQQEDSAVYLCASSLAGGARYNEQFFGPGTRLTVL.